This record concerns one TCR beta chain sequence. Its antigen remains unknown. Profiling relied on immunoSEQ multiplex PCR, and the TCRdb table lists in-frame clones only, not all of them. The sample holds approximately 6,000 clones, 81% seen once. This entry is derived from a study of immune evolution from preneoplasia to lung adenocarcinoma. Study-wide results and limits: Top clone share appeared to fall from AAH through AIS, MIA, adenocarcinoma.

Patients had resection in Japan or China between about 2014 and 2018. With 4 bases clipped from V and 7 bases from J, the junction kept 3 bases outside the gene matches. CDR1 and CDR2 (germline): MNHNS, SASEGT. This CDR3 contains 15 residues. The V call is TRBV6-1, the J call TRBJ2-1; 14 positions match TRBD2. The receptor's source is a person over 45 with lung adenocarcinoma. Sequencing was done on a sample of FFPE normal lung tissue adjacent to the tumor. The CDR3 region is CASSGLAGGGNEQFF. DNA for the CDR3: TGTGCCAGCAGTGGACTAGCGGGAGGGGGTAATGAGCAGTTCTTC.